What follows are 2 T cell receptor beta chains derived from one specimen sequenced in a study of blood T cell repertoires in COVID-19. TCRdb's copy holds only in-frame clones and misses some; the assay was immunoSEQ multiplex PCR. Found here are 350,000 to 450,000 clones, more than 80% of them singletons; the top ten hold 0.95% to 1.5%. The sequencing input was peripheral blood. The receptors were sampled from a man aged 35-49 years with acute or convalescent COVID-19.

The J gene is TRBJ2-1, the V gene TRBV5-1, with TRBD2 matching 7 bases. The germline gives CDR1 SGHRS, CDR2 YFSETQ. The CDR3 is 15 residues long. Trimming took 4 bases from V and 5 from J; bases not matched to a gene: 9. This CDR3 is CASSLGLAEHNEQFF. CDR3 DNA: TGCGCCAGCAGCCTGGGGCTAGCGGAACACAATGAGCAGTTCTTC. The whole variable domain, filled in from reference TRBV5-1 and TRBJ2-1, reads KAGVTQTPRYLIKTRGQQVTLSCSPISGHRSVSWYQQTPGQGLQFLFEYFSETQRNKGNFPGRFSGRQFSNSRSEMNVSTLELGDSALYLCASSLGLAEHNEQFFGPGTRLTVL.

The V call is TRBV7-9, the J call TRBJ2-1; 7 bases match TRBD1. This CDR3 comprises 16 residues. The J segment lost 3 bases and the V segment lost 0 bases, leaving 5 bases of the junction unmatched. Germline V CDR1 and CDR2: SEHNR, FQNEAQ (reference sequence). Written as DNA, the CDR3 is TGTGCCAGCAGCTTAGCTAGGGGACAGTACTACAATGAGCAGTTCTTC. Translation: CASSLARGQYYNEQFF. The full variable domain, with the rest looked up from reference TRBV7-9 and TRBJ2-1, is DTGVSQNPRHKITKRGQNVTFRCDPISEHNRLYWYRQTLGQGPEFLTYFQNEAQLEKSRLLSDRFSAERPKGSFSTLEIQRTEQGDSAMYLCASSLARGQYYNEQFFGPGTRLTVL.